This TCR beta chain derives from a study of cytomegalovirus exposure and HLA in healthy donors. Germline V gives CDR1 LGHNA, CDR2 YNFKEQ. The CDR3 has 19 amino acids. V was shortened by 1 base and J by 3 bases, with 21 bases between the two germline ends. Primers included in the PCR were 60 Vbeta and 13 Jbeta primers. Using immunoSEQ multiplex PCR, the repertoire was profiled, and TCRdb retains in-frame clones only, with some absent. Of tens of thousands of clones listed, 70% to 80% are singletons. The count of this clone is one. This chain uses TRBV4-2 with TRBJ1-4; D is possibly TRBD1 (5 bases). This TCR derives from a man aged 25 to 45 in good health and CMV-seronegative. Sequencing was done on a sample of PBMCs. Here the CDR3 DNA reads TGTGCCAGCAGCCAAGTCGGGGGGGAGATGCTTGCGGCTAATGAAAAACTGTTTTTT. Its protein product is CASSQVGGEMLAANEKLFF.